A single sample is the source of the 27 T cell receptor beta chains below, sequenced in a study of T cells in pancreatic ductal adenocarcinoma. The table came from immunoSEQ multiplex PCR; TCRdb's copy has only in-frame clones and leaves some out. This sample yields several thousand clones, of which 70% to 90% are seen a single time; under 7% belongs to the top ten. Selected pancreatic ductal adenocarcinoma patients had undergone surgery without neoadjuvant therapy. Sequenced input: pancreatic tumor tissue. These TCRs come from a human donor with pancreatic ductal adenocarcinoma.

This chain's CDR3 is CASSQGSRSYNEQFF. Written as DNA, the CDR3 is TGTGCCAGCTCACAGGGGTCTCGCTCCTACAATGAGCAGTTCTTC. The chain has TRBV18 and TRBJ2-1, with a possible D match to TRBD1 (5 bases). The CDR3 totals 15 residues. Trimming left V 4 bases short and J 0 bases short, with 10 bases between. Germline V gives CDR1 KGHSH, CDR2 LQKENI.

V usage is TRBV11-3 and J usage is TRBJ2-7; 13 positions match TRBD2. V shed 4 bases and J 4 bases; nucleotides not matched to a gene: 4. Per germline, CDR1 SGHNT and CDR2 YENEEA. The CDR3 is made up of 15 amino acids. The CDR3 nucleotides are TGTGCCAGCAGCTCCGGGACTAGCGGGATTTACGAGCAGTACTTC. This codes for CASSSGTSGIYEQYF.

This chain uses TRBV11-2 with TRBJ2-7; tentatively, D is TRBD1 or TRBD2 (6 bases each). This CDR3 spans 15 amino acids. V was trimmed by 5 bases and J by 2 bases, leaving 16 bases between them. Germline V gene data show CDR1 as SGHAT and CDR2 as FQNNGV. This CDR3 reads CASSPTPGATYEQYF. As DNA, the CDR3 is TGTGCCAGCAGCCCTACTCCGGGGGCGACCTACGAGCAGTACTTC.

The rearrangement uses TRBV4-2 and TRBJ2-3; the D gene is possibly TRBD2 (6 bases). The CDR3 is made up of 16 amino acids. CDR1 is LGHNA, CDR2 YNFKEQ, per germline. The V end was cut by 0 bases, the J end by 1 base, with 11 bases between. CDR3 DNA sequence: TGTGCCAGCAGCCAAGAATACGGAGGGGGCACAGATACGCAGTATTTT. Its protein product is CASSQEYGGGTDTQYF.

A few counts support this clone. The chain carries TRBV5-8 and TRBJ1-5; 10 nucleotides agree with TRBD1. The CDR3 covers 16 residues. CDR1 and CDR2 (germline): SGHTS, YDEGEE. V lost 0 bases, J lost 9 bases, and 9 bases stayed unmatched. The CDR3 DNA sequence: TGTGCCAGCAGCTTGGGGGACAGGGGCCCCGCGGGGCCCCAGCATTTT. Translating gives CASSLGDRGPAGPQHF.

V usage is TRBV12-5 and J usage is TRBJ2-1; 11 nucleotides agree with TRBD2. J gave up 4 bases and V 7 bases, and 6 bases lay outside the gene matches. The CDR3 totals 15 residues. Germline values: CDR1 LGHNT, CDR2 FRNRAP. The CDR3 nucleotides are TGTGCTAGTGCCCTAATAGCGGGGGGGTACAATGAGCAGTTCTTC. It yields the protein CASALIAGGYNEQFF.

V is TRBV6-6 and J is TRBJ2-5, with 7 bases matching TRBD1. V gave up 7 bases and J gave up 7 bases; unmatched junction bases: 6. Germline V lookup: CDR1 MNHNY, CDR2 SVGAGI (reference sequence). This CDR3 has 12 residues. Written as DNA, the CDR3 is TGTGCCAGCACCGACAGGGCAGGGACCCAGTACTTC. It specifies CASTDRAGTQYF.

The genes are TRBV19 and TRBJ2-3, with 9 bases fitting TRBD2. Germline CDR1 and CDR2: LNHDA and SQIVND (reference sequence). J lost 5 bases, V lost 4 bases, and 13 bases had no gene match. This CDR3 region has 17 residues. The CDR3 nucleotides read TGTGCCAGTAGTACCAACTTCGTAGCGGGAGACAGAGATACGCAGTATTTT. It specifies CASSTNFVAGDRDTQYF.

The chain recombines TRBV4-1 with TRBJ2-3; TRBD1 might be the D (6 bases). This CDR3 has 16 residues. Trimming removed 3 bases from V and 1 base from J, with 14 bases in between. CDR1 and CDR2 (germline): MGHRA, YSYEKL. The CDR3 sequence is CASSHVTNRGTDTQYF. CDR3 nucleotide sequence: TGCGCCAGCAGCCACGTCACGAACAGGGGCACAGATACGCAGTATTTT.

The V and J genes are TRBV5-1 and TRBJ2-7; 15 positions match TRBD2. The CDR3 spans 15 residues. CDR1 is SGHRS and CDR2 is YFSETQ in the germline V gene. V shed 4 bases and J 4 bases; nucleotides not matched to a gene: 3. The CDR3 spells CASSDGTSGRYEQYF. The CDR3 DNA follows: TGCGCCAGCAGCGACGGGACTAGCGGGAGGTACGAGCAGTACTTC.

The chain couples TRBV28 to TRBJ2-7; TRBD2 is a possible D gene (5 bases). Between the trimmed V and J ends, which lost 5 bases and 2 bases, there was a span of 10 bases. There are 13 residues in the CDR3. Germline CDR1 and CDR2: MDHEN and SYDVKM. The CDR3 loop reads CASSPGSTYEQYF. The CDR3, as DNA: TGTGCCAGCAGTCCGGGGAGCACCTACGAGCAGTACTTC.

This rearrangement joins TRBV28 to TRBJ1-5; 7 nucleotides agree with TRBD1. Germline trimming cut 5 bases from V and 4 bases from J; bases unmatched to any gene: 5. The CDR3 sequence is 14 residues long. CDR1 is MDHEN and CDR2 is SYDVKM in the germline V gene. The DNA of the CDR3 is TGTGCCAGCAGTCCGGGACAGTTAAATCAGCCCCAGCATTTT. Amino acids: CASSPGQLNQPQHF.

The V and J genes are TRBV4-1 and TRBJ2-1; D might be TRBD1 (6 bases). This CDR3 has 12 amino acids. Germline loops: CDR1 MGHRA, CDR2 YSYEKL. Between the trimmed V and J ends, which lost 1 base and 9 bases, there was a span of 7 bases. The CDR3 loop is CASSQGGGEQFF. The CDR3 DNA reads as TGCGCCAGCAGCCAAGGAGGGGGTGAGCAGTTCTTC.

This clone is a singleton in its sample. This rearrangement joins TRBV7-8 to TRBJ2-5; either TRBD1 or TRBD2 may fit D (5 bases each). Between the trimmed V and J ends, which lost 4 bases and 5 bases, there was a span of 17 bases. The CDR3 has 15 residues. Germline-derived CDR1 and CDR2 are SGHVS and FQNEAQ. The CDR3 spells CASSYSGTLVETQYF. The CDR3 DNA sequence: TGTGCCAGCAGCTACTCCGGGACCCTGGTGGAGACCCAGTACTTC.

This rearrangement joins TRBV5-4 to TRBJ2-7, with D hard to call. The CDR3 spans 12 residues. CDR1 is SGHNT, CDR2 YYREEE, per germline (reference sequence). Deletions cut 3 bases from V and 6 bases from J, with 10 bases between. CDR3 protein: CASSSRVGEQYF. DNA of the CDR3: TGTGCCAGCAGCTCCCGGGTTGGCGAGCAGTACTTC.

V is TRBV28 and J is TRBJ2-2; possibly TRBD1 for D (6 bases). CDR1 is MDHEN and CDR2 is SYDVKM in the germline V gene. The V end was cut by 4 bases, the J end by 1 base, with 7 bases between. CDR3 length equals 14 residues. In DNA, the CDR3 is TGTGCCAGCAGTTCGGGACAGAACACCGGGGAGCTGTTTTTT. Protein sequence: CASSSGQNTGELFF.

The gene calls are TRBV5-4 and TRBJ1-1, with 9 bases fitting TRBD1. The junction had 9 bases not matched to a gene; V was cut back by 4 bases and J by 8 bases. The CDR3 is 14 residues long. Germline lookup yields CDR1 SGHNT and CDR2 YYREEE (reference sequence). CDR3 protein: CASSRGDREGEAFF. CDR3 in DNA: TGTGCCAGCAGCCGAGGGGACAGGGAGGGCGAAGCTTTCTTT.

The rearrangement joins TRBV10-1 to TRBJ2-7, with 9 bases matching TRBD1. The CDR3 has 15 residues. Germline trimming cut 5 bases from V and 6 bases from J; bases unmatched to any gene: 11. Germline V gives CDR1 WNHNN, CDR2 SYGVQD (reference sequence). In DNA, the CDR3 is TGCGCCAGCAGTCCAGTGAGGACAGGGGTTGCCGAGCAGTACTTC. Protein sequence: CASSPVRTGVAEQYF.

The chain couples TRBV6-5 to TRBJ1-5; possible D gene TRBD1, 5 bases. This CDR3 region has 15 residues. The V end lost 7 bases, the J end lost 5 bases, and 18 bases lay between the germline ends. Germline assignment: CDR1 MNHEY and CDR2 SVGAGI. The CDR3 spells CASTPQGYGDQPQHF. CDR3 bases: TGTGCCAGCACCCCCCAGGGCTATGGGGATCAGCCCCAGCATTTT.

The chain is built from TRBV25-1 and TRBJ1-6; possibly TRBD1 for D (6 bases). Germline CDR1 is MGHDK and CDR2 is SYGVNS. Trimming cost V 5 bases and J 4 bases, with 12 bases left between them. This CDR3 has 15 residues. The CDR3 here is CASSPEGGYNSPLHF. In DNA form, the CDR3 reads TGTGCCAGCAGTCCCGAGGGGGGATATAATTCACCCCTCCACTTT.

V gene TRBV7-3 combines with J gene TRBJ2-7; 15 nucleotides match TRBD2. The V gene's germline CDR1 is SGHTA and CDR2 FQGTGA. The CDR3 is 16 amino acids. V shed 1 base and J 6 bases; nucleotides not matched to a gene: 4. The CDR3 region has the DNA TGTGCCAGCAGCTTAAGGGGACTAGCGGGAGGAGGCGAGCAGTACTTC. Translating gives CASSLRGLAGGGEQYF. The whole variable domain, filled in from reference TRBV7-3 and TRBJ2-7, reads GAGVSQTPSNKVTEKGKYVELRCDPISGHTALYWYRQSLGQGPEFLIYFQGTGAADDSGLPNDRFFAVRPEGSVSTLKIQRTERGDSAVYLCASSLRGLAGGGEQYFGPGTRLTVT.

This clone was found a few times. The chain is built from TRBV18 and TRBJ1-2, with TRBD1 matching over 9 bases. This CDR3 is built from 17 residues. V shed 1 base, J shed 4 bases, and the junction held 10 bases outside the gene matches. Germline V gene lookup returns CDR1 KGHSH and CDR2 LQKENI. The CDR3 sequence: CASSPQTSETGGYGYTF. DNA of the CDR3: TGTGCCAGCTCACCACAGACTTCCGAGACAGGGGGCTATGGCTACACCTTC.

This clone was observed a few times. J is TRBJ1-3 and V is TRBV27; a weak D match, TRBD1 (5 bases). Germline assignment: CDR1 MNHEY and CDR2 SMNVEV (reference sequence). This CDR3 has 16 residues. Trimming removed 4 bases from V and 0 bases from J, with 13 bases in between. The CDR3 reads CASSSLAGGSGNTIYF. CDR3 in DNA: TGTGCCAGCAGTTCCTTGGCGGGGGGCTCTGGAAACACCATATATTTT.

The chain joins TRBV4-2 to TRBJ2-1, with a tentative D call TRBD1 (5 bases). CDR3 size: 12 residues. From germline, CDR1 is LGHNA and CDR2 YNFKEQ. The V end was cut by 4 bases, the J end by 13 bases, with 14 bases between. CDR3 region: CASSPVGVGQFF. In nucleotides, the CDR3 is TGTGCCAGCAGCCCCGTAGGGGTGGGACAGTTCTTC.

This rearrangement joins TRBV21-1 to TRBJ2-1; TRBD2 is the table's D call, not checked against the DNA. TRBV21-1 is given as a pseudogene. The CDR3 is made up of 15 amino acids. In nucleotides, the CDR3 is TGTGCCAGCAGCAAGGACTCCGTCTCCTACAATGAGCAGTTCTTC. Amino acid sequence: CASSKDSVSYNEQFF.

The chain uses TRBV19 and TRBJ2-5; 12 positions match TRBD2. Germline V gives CDR1 LNHDA, CDR2 SQIVND (reference sequence). V was pared by 4 bases and J by 5 bases, with 5 bases of the junction left unmatched. The CDR3 is 15 amino acids. CDR3 in amino acids: CASSKTSGSLETQYF. The CDR3 DNA is TGTGCCAGTAGTAAGACTAGCGGGAGCCTTGAGACCCAGTACTTC.

This clone was observed a few times. The chain combines TRBV2 with TRBJ1-1, with a tentative D call TRBD1 (5 bases). The CDR3 is 14 amino acids. With 7 bases removed from V and 1 base from J, the gap between germline ends came to 13 bases. Germline V lookup: CDR1 SNHLY, CDR2 FYNNEI. The CDR3 region is CASTGVGRNTEAFF. CDR3 sequence (DNA): TGTGCCAGCACGGGGGTGGGGCGGAACACTGAAGCTTTCTTT.